This TCR beta chain is from a study of T cells in Graves' hyperthyroidism and ophthalmopathy. Many counts were recorded for this clonotype. Researchers amplified the TCR beta CDR3 regions from RNA transcripts. The study used the HTBI primer set for a first-round RT-PCR of the TCR CDR3. TCRdb fed the multiplex PCR reads into MiXCR, producing one record per CDR3 protein. In the table there are roughly 350,000 distinct CDR3 sequences, about 15% of which are singletons. The V and J ends lost 5 bases and 7 bases respectively, with 18 bases between them. Per germline, CDR1 MDHEN and CDR2 SYDVKM. This CDR3 comprises 16 residues.

The material sequenced was blood. The V and J genes are TRBV28 and TRBJ1-6, with D tentatively TRBD1 (5 bases). The receptor was isolated from a woman aged 30 to 39 with Graves' ophthalmopathy. DNA for the CDR3: TGTGCCAGCAGTCCGCCCGACAGTCTTCCAAATTCACCCCTCCACTTT. Its protein is CASSPPDSLPNSPLHF.